The 15 T cell receptor beta chains reported below all come from one sample, sequenced in a study of early T cells in non-severe SARS-CoV-2 infection. TCRdb itself ran the 5' RACE reads through MiXCR, one entry per CDR3 protein. The sample lists approximately 37,000 distinct CDR3 sequences, 4.5% to 5% occurring once. Sequencing input: whole blood. The receptors here all came from an adult who was a healthcare worker with PCR-confirmed SARS-CoV-2 infection or an uninfected control (not recorded which).

Many counts were recorded for this clonotype. The V call is TRBV6-5, the J call TRBJ1-2, with unresolved D. Germline V gene lookup returns CDR1 MNHEY and CDR2 SVGAGI. The germline V and J ends were trimmed by 0 bases and 6 bases, with 17 bases remaining between them. The CDR3 extends over 16 amino acids. The CDR3 DNA is TGTGCCAGCAGTTACTCGATCGGGCTCCCAACTAATGGCTACACCTTC. This encodes CASSYSIGLPTNGYTF.

This clonotype was counted many times. The rearrangement joins TRBV4-2 to TRBJ1-6; D is unclear. Trimming took off 4 bases at V and 0 bases at J, with 16 bases between the two ends. The CDR3 is made up of 18 amino acids. Germline-derived CDR1 and CDR2 are LGHNA and YNFKEQ. CDR3 protein: CASSPSGVGSSYNSPLHF. CDR3 coding DNA: TGTGCCAGCAGCCCCTCGGGCGTGGGTAGCTCCTATAATTCACCCCTCCACTTT.

This clonotype has more than one count but fewer than ten. The V call is TRBV5-1, the J call TRBJ1-1; perhaps TRBD1 as D (5 bases). CDR1 and CDR2 from the germline V gene are SGHRS and YFSETQ. The V end was cut by 1 base, the J end by 6 bases, with 10 bases between. This CDR3 has 13 residues. CDR3 protein: CASSLIPGSEAFF. CDR3 nucleotides: TGCGCCAGCAGCTTGATTCCAGGGTCTGAAGCTTTCTTT.

This clonotype was counted ten times or more. This CDR3 reads CASSPGLFTSGRAEAYNEQFF. CDR3 coding DNA: TGTGCCAGTAGTCCCGGGCTCTTCACTAGCGGGAGGGCGGAAGCCTACAATGAGCAGTTCTTC. This chain uses TRBV19 with TRBJ2-1; 13 positions agree with TRBD2. The CDR3 consists of 21 residues. J lost 2 bases, V lost 5 bases, and 18 bases had no gene match. In germline, CDR1 is LNHDA, CDR2 SQIVND (reference sequence).

The chain links TRBV11-2 to TRBJ1-1, with D tentatively TRBD1 (6 bases). Germline CDR1 and CDR2: SGHAT and FQNNGV. The CDR3 spans 15 residues. V lost 5 bases to trimming and J lost 0 bases, with 13 bases between them. This CDR3 reads CASSRGGQMNTEAFF. The CDR3 DNA sequence: TGTGCCAGCAGCCGAGGCGGACAGATGAACACTGAAGCTTTCTTT. Full variable domain (outside the CDR3, taken from reference TRBV11-2 and TRBJ1-1): EAGVAQSPRYKIIEKRQSVAFWCNPISGHATLYWYQQILGQGPKLLIQFQNNGVVDDSQLPKDRFSAERLKGVDSTLKIQPAKLEDSAVYLCASSRGGQMNTEAFFGQGTRLTVV.

This clonotype occurred a few times. The chain recombines TRBV28 with TRBJ1-5, with D unclear. Between the trimmed V and J ends, which lost 3 bases and 2 bases, there was a span of 11 bases. The CDR3 sequence is 15 residues long. Germline V gives CDR1 MDHEN, CDR2 SYDVKM. This chain's CDR3 is CASSFDGRGNQPQHF. DNA of the CDR3: TGTGCCAGCAGTTTTGATGGAAGGGGCAATCAGCCCCAGCATTTT.

This clonotype showed up many times. J is TRBJ2-7 and V is TRBV6-6, with 7 nucleotides matching TRBD1. Germline CDR1 is MNHNY and CDR2 is SVGAGI (reference sequence). The CDR3 is 13 amino acids. With 6 bases clipped from V and 3 bases from J, the junction kept 5 bases outside the gene matches. The CDR3 sequence is CASRLGQDYEQYF. CDR3 bases: TGTGCCAGCAGGCTAGGACAGGACTACGAGCAGTACTTC.

The chain carries TRBV19 and TRBJ1-5; D gene unclear. V lost 7 bases, J lost 1 base, and 11 bases lay in between. The CDR3 consists of 14 residues. Looked up from germline, CDR1 is LNHDA and CDR2 is SQIVND (reference sequence). CDR3 region: CASMNLLSNQPQHF. In DNA form, the CDR3 reads TGTGCCAGTATGAATTTACTCAGCAATCAGCCCCAGCATTTT.

Ten or more counts support this clonotype. The V gene is TRBV18, the J gene TRBJ2-7; D is undetermined. Deletions cut 3 bases from V and 0 bases from J, with 9 bases between. The CDR3 is 14 residues long. The germline CDR1 and CDR2 sequences are KGHSH and LQKENI. In DNA form, the CDR3 reads TGTGCCAGCTCACCCGCAAGGAGCTCCTACGAGCAGTACTTC. Translated, it gives CASSPARSSYEQYF.

For this clonotype: A much more abundant neighbour one base away suggests this may be a read error. The J gene is TRBJ2-2, the V gene TRBV28; 8 positions agree with TRBD2. The length of the CDR3 is 16 residues. Germline lookup yields CDR1 MDHEN and CDR2 SYDVKM. CDR3 protein: CASRLGTSLDTGDLFF. CDR3 DNA: TGTGCCAGCAGACTGGGGACTAGTTTGGACACCGGGGACCTGTTTTTT.

In its sample, this clonotype was seen many times. This chain connects TRBV27 to TRBJ2-3, with D tentatively TRBD1 (5 bases). CDR1 is MNHEY, CDR2 SMNVEV, per germline (reference sequence). The V end was cut by 5 bases, the J end by 13 bases, with 22 bases between. CDR3 size: 14 residues. The CDR3 sequence: CASSPQALTGDEYF. In DNA, the CDR3 is TGTGCCAGCAGTCCTCAAGCCCTTACAGGAGATGAGTATTTT.

This clonotype was seen repeatedly, ten times or more. The V gene is TRBV2, the J gene TRBJ2-3; the D gene is possibly TRBD1 (6 bases). Germline CDR1 SNHLY, CDR2 FYNNEI. The CDR3 totals 14 residues. The V and J ends lost 4 bases and 1 base respectively, with 9 bases between them. The DNA for the CDR3 is TGTGCCAGCAGTGCCGCAGGGGGCACAGATACGCAGTATTTT. It is translated as CASSAAGGTDTQYF.

The table lists this clonotype with many counts. The chain uses TRBV29-1 and TRBJ1-1; D is uncertain. V was cut by 4 bases and J by 3 bases, with 15 bases left in between. Germline assignment: CDR1 SQVTM and CDR2 ANQGSEA. This CDR3 has 14 residues. The CDR3 region is CSVVYRLVDTEAFF. CDR3 nucleotides: TGCAGCGTTGTATACCGCTTAGTGGACACTGAAGCTTTCTTT.

In its sample, this clonotype was seen a few times. The rearrangement joins TRBV4-2 to TRBJ1-6; the D gene is possibly TRBD1 (5 bases). V lost 4 bases and J lost 7, with 17 bases in between. The CDR3 loop spans 16 amino acids. Germline V CDR1 and CDR2: LGHNA, YNFKEQ. The CDR3 region is CASSRSLGERNSPLHF. CDR3 sequence (DNA): TGTGCCAGCAGCCGAAGCTTGGGGGAAAGGAATTCACCCCTCCACTTT.

This clonotype was picked up many times. The chain carries TRBV6-2 or TRBV6-3 and TRBJ2-3; D is perhaps TRBD2 (6 bases). The CDR3 loop spans 15 amino acids. The V and J ends lost 7 bases and 5 bases respectively, with 19 bases between them. From germline, CDR1 is MNHEY and CDR2 SVGEGT. The CDR3 nucleotides are TGTGCCAGCACCCAACCCCGTGGGGGAGGAGATACGCAGTATTTT. Translating it yields CASTQPRGGGDTQYF.